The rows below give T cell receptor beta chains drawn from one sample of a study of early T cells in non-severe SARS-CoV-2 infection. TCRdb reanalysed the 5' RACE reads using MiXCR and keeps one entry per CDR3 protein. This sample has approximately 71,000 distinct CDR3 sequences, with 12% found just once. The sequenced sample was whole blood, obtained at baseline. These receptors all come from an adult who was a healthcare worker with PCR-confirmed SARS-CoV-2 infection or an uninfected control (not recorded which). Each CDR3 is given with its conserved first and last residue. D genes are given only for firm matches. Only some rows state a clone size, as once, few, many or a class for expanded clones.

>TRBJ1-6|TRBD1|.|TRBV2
CAGGQGISNSPLHF
TGTGCCGGGGGACAGGGGATAAGTAATTCACCCCTCCACTTT
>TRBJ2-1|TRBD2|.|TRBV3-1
CASKRGGRDNEQFF
TGTGCCTCCAAGCGGGGGGGCAGAGACAATGAGCAGTTCTTC
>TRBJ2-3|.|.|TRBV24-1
CATSDRKNTGSHTQYF
TGTGCCACCAGTGACCGGAAAAATACAGGGTCCCATACGCAGTATTTT
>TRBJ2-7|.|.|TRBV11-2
CASTRLDLHEQYF
TGTGCCAGCACCCGCCTGGACCTCCACGAGCAGTACTTC
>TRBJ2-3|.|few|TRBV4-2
CASSQGGPDADTQYF
TGTGCCAGCAGCCAAGGGGGCCCAGATGCAGATACGCAGTATTTT
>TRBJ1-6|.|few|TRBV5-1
CASSLMDRVDSPLHF
TGCGCCAGCAGCTTGATGGACCGGGTGGATTCACCCCTCCACTTT
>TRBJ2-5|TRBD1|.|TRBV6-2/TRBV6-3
CASTRTGFYRETQYF
TGTGCCAGCACCCGGACAGGGTTTTATCGAGAGACCCAGTACTTC
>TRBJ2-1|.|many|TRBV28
CASSFGVAEQFF
TGTGCCAGCAGTTTCGGAGTGGCTGAGCAGTTCTTC
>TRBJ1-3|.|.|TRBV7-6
CASSTPTGNTIYF
TGTGCCAGCAGCACCCCTACTGGAAACACCATATATTTT
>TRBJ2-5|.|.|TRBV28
CASSKGTPQETQYF
TGTGCCAGCTCAAAAGGGACACCGCAAGAGACCCAGTACTTC
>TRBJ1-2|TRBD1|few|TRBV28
CASSLFVPGGATYGYTF
TGTGCCAGCAGTTTATTTGTCCCAGGGGGGGCCACCTATGGCTACACCTTC
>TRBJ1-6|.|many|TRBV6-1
CASSEDYNSPLHF
TGTGCCAGCAGTGAAGACTATAATTCACCCCTCCACTTT
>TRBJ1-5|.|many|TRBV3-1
CASGDRGGNQPQHF
TGTGCCAGCGGAGACCGGGGGGGCAATCAGCCCCAGCATTTT
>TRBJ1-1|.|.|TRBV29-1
CSVRRQYTEAFF
TGCAGCGTGAGGCGACAGTACACTGAAGCTTTCTTT
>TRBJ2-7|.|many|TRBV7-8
CASSPVGGTPQLGFGEQYF
TGTGCCAGCAGCCCAGTTGGAGGGACACCCCAATTGGGATTCGGCGAGCAGTACTTC
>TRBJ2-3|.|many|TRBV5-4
CASSSRSGLTDTQYF
TGTGCCAGCAGCTCGAGATCCGGCCTCACAGATACGCAGTATTTT
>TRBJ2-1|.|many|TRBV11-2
CASSFPVPAANYNEQFF
TGTGCCAGCAGCTTCCCCGTCCCAGCGGCGAACTACAATGAGCAGTTCTTC
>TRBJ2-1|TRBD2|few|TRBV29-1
CSAYSGLSSYNEQFF
TGCAGCGCCTATAGCGGGTTAAGCTCCTACAATGAGCAGTTCTTC
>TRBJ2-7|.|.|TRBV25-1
CASSEVGYEQYF
TGTGCCAGCAGTGAAGTGGGCTACGAGCAGTACTTC
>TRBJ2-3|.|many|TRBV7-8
CASRLTGTPTDTQYF
TGTGCCAGCAGACTGACCGGGACTCCCACAGATACGCAGTATTTT
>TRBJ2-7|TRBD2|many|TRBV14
CASSLQAGGGSEQYF
TGTGCCAGCAGCCTACAAGCAGGCGGGGGGAGCGAGCAGTACTTC
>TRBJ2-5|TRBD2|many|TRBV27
CASSAGGVLETQYF
TGTGCCAGCAGCGCCGGGGGGGTGTTAGAGACCCAGTACTTC
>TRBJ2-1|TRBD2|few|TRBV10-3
CAISEERDPYNEQFF
TGTGCCATCAGTGAAGAGCGGGACCCCTACAATGAGCAGTTCTTC
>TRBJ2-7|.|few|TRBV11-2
CASSLDRRPTYEQYF
TGTGCCAGCAGCTTAGATCGAAGGCCAACCTACGAGCAGTACTTC
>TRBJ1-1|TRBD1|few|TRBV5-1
CASSSTTTGDTEAFF
TGCGCCAGCAGCTCCACAACTACAGGGGACACTGAAGCTTTCTTT
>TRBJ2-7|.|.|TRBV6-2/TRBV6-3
CASRATGRTYEQYF
TGTGCCAGCAGAGCCACGGGACGGACCTACGAGCAGTACTTC
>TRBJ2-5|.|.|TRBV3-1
CASSQDHKTQYF
TGTGCCAGCAGCCAAGATCACAAGACCCAGTACTTC
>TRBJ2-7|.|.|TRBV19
CASSIEQTATYEQYF
TGTGCCAGTAGTATAGAACAGACAGCCACCTACGAGCAGTACTTC
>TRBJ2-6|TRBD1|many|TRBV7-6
CASSLYDRVVTGANVLTF
TGTGCCAGCAGCTTATATGACAGGGTTGTTACTGGGGCCAACGTCCTGACTTTC
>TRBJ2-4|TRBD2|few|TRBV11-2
CASSLRGSGGRRESNIQYF
TGTGCCAGCAGCTTACGGGGTAGCGGGGGCCGCCGTGAGTCCAACATTCAGTACTTC
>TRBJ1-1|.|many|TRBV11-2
CASSLEVNTEAFF
TGTGCCAGCAGCTTAGAAGTGAACACTGAAGCTTTCTTT
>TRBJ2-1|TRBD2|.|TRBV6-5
CASSYATGTSGGANEQFF
TGTGCCAGCAGTTACGCGACCGGGACTAGCGGGGGGGCCAATGAGCAGTTCTTC
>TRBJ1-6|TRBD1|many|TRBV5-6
CASSGQGRDSPLHF
TGTGCCAGCAGCGGACAGGGGCGAGATTCACCCCTCCACTTT
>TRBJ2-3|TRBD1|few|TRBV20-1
CSAIPGQGRKDTQYF
TGCAGTGCTATCCCCGGACAGGGTCGGAAAGATACGCAGTATTTT
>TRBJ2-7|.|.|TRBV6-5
CASRNPSYEQYF
TGTGCCAGCAGAAATCCCTCCTACGAGCAGTACTTC
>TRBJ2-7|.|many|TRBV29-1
CSVRLPLAYEQYF
TGCAGCGTGAGGCTACCGCTAGCCTACGAGCAGTACTTC
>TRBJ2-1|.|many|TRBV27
CASSPQGRGLYNEQFF
TGTGCCAGCAGTCCCCAGGGCAGGGGCCTATACAATGAGCAGTTCTTC
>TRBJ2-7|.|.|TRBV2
CASSTGTSDEQYF
TGTGCCAGCAGTACCGGGACATCGGACGAGCAGTACTTC
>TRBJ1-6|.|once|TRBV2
CASSGWTVSSYNSPLHF
TGTGCCAGCAGTGGCTGGACGGTGAGCTCCTATAATTCACCCCTCCACTTT
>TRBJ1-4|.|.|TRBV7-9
CASSLGTADEKLFF
TGTGCCAGCAGCTTAGGGACAGCCGATGAAAAACTGTTTTTT
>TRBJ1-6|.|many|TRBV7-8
CASSLAPEGQSPLHF
TGTGCCAGCAGCTTAGCGCCGGAGGGGCAATCACCCCTCCACTTT
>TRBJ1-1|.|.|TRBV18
CASSPQQFEAFF
TGTGCCAGCTCACCACAGCAATTTGAAGCTTTCTTT
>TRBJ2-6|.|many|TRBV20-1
CSAGANVLTF
TGCAGTGCTGGGGCCAACGTCCTGACTTTC
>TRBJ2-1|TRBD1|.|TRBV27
CASSPRQGAYNEQFF
TGTGCCAGCAGTCCAAGACAGGGGGCGTACAATGAGCAGTTCTTC
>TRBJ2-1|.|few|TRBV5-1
CASSLGRQAGEQFF
TGCGCCAGCAGCTTAGGAAGACAGGCCGGTGAGCAGTTCTTC
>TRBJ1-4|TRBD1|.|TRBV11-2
CASTLSGTGNEKLFF
TGTGCCAGCACCCTATCCGGGACAGGGAATGAAAAACTGTTTTTT
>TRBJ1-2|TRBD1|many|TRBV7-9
CASTLQGARAYGYTF
TGTGCCAGCACTCTACAGGGGGCGCGTGCCTATGGCTACACCTTC
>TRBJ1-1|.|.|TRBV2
CASKIHQGRISEAFF
TGTGCCAGCAAGATCCATCAGGGGAGAATCTCTGAAGCTTTCTTT
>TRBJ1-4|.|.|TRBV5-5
CASSAALIRGTNEKLFF
TGTGCCAGCAGCGCTGCCTTGATAAGGGGAACTAATGAAAAACTGTTTTTT
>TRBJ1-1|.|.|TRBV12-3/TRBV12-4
CASSLGGRKAFF
TGTGCCAGCAGTTTAGGGGGGCGGAAGGCTTTCTTT
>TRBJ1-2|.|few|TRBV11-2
CASSLEAGLYGYTF
TGTGCCAGCAGCTTAGAGGCAGGGCTGTATGGCTACACCTTC
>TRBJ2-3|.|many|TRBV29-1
CSVVADTDTQYF
TGCAGCGTTGTGGCGGACACAGATACGCAGTATTTT
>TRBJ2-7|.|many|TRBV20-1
CSASGDTPGQYF
TGCAGTGCTAGCGGAGACACCCCGGGGCAGTACTTC
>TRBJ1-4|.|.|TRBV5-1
CASSSVRNEKLFF
TGCGCCAGCAGTTCCGTCCGTAATGAAAAACTGTTTTTT
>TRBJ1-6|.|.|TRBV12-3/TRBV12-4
CASSLDPSGSPLHF
TGTGCCAGCAGTTTAGATCCCAGCGGTTCACCCCTCCACTTT
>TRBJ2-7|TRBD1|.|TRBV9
CASSVAPGTDYEQYF
TGTGCCAGCAGCGTGGCCCCCGGGACAGACTACGAGCAGTACTTC